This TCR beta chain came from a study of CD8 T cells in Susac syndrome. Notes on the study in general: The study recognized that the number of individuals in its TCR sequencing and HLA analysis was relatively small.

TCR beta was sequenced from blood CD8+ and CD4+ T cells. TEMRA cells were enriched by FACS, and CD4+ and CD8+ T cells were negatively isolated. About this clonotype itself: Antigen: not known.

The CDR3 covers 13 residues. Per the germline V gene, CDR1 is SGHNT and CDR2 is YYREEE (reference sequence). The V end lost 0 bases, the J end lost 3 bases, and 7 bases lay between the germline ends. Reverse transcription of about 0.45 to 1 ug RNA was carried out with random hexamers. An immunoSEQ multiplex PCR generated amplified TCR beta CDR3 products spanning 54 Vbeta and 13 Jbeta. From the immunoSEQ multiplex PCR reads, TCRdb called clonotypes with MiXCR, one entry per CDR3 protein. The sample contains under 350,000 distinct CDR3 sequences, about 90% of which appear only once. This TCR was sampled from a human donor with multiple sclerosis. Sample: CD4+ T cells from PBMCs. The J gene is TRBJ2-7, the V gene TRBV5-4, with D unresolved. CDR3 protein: CASSLEPLYEQYF. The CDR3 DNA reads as TGTGCCAGCAGCTTGGAACCACTCTACGAGCAGTACTTC. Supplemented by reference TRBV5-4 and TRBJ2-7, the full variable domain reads ETGVTQSPTHLIKTRGQQVTLRCSSQSGHNTVSWYQQALGQGPQFIFQYYREEENGRGNFPPRFSGLQFPNYSSELNVNALELDDSALYLCASSLEPLYEQYFGPGTRLTVT.